This T cell receptor (beta chain) was observed in a study of lymphopenia after photon versus proton radiotherapy (dated by TCRdb to about 2019). Context from the whole study: In patients with gastrointestinal tumors who developed high-grade lymphopenia, the study compared the immunological effects of photon radiation therapy with those of proton radiation therapy. The cohort comprised approximately 21 patients with gastrointestinal tumors who received either photon or proton therapy and then developed lymphopenia. The goal of the study was to describe how the two radiation modalities differ in their effects on the immune system.

Library creation used the immunoSEQ multiplex PCR assay. T cell repertoires were profiled by deep sequencing of rearranged TCR beta loci, alongside multiparametric flow cytometry. TCRdb carries this immuneACCESS record with in-frame sequences only. Its versions omit some clonotypes, under half of them owing to an unresolved V gene in the studies checked, with the rest unexplained. The sample table records roughly 61,000 clones; about 85% of these occur just once. Of the sample, around 13% falls within the top ten clones. Points on this clone: The target of this receptor is not known. Base qualities are not provided; no much larger clone lies one nucleotide away.

Trimming takes 3 bases off V and 6 bases off J; junction bases not matched to a gene: 5. As encoded in the germline V gene, CDR1 is SGHRS while CDR2 is YFSETQ. The CDR3 holds 14 amino acids from the cysteine to the phenylalanine. Solely the CDR3 DNA is kept, with 42 bases framed from the first base. Overall results and qualifications from the work: During treatment, patients who received proton therapy stayed relatively stable, whereas patients who received photon therapy lost naive T cells and TCR diversity and gained effector/memory populations. After the lymphocyte count nadir, oligoclonal expansion, especially of CD8+ Temra cells, was observed in photon-treated repertoires, and the drop in diversity was driven by this expansion. The survival association was assessed only in patients who died, and better survival with proton therapy was presented by the authors as a possibility rather than a demonstrated result. Across the cohort, among patients who died, a greater drop in TCR diversity after the nadir was inversely correlated with overall survival time.

The receptor was derived from a man of 80 years or more with esophageal cancer. The V and J segments used are TRBV5-1 and TRBJ1-5, with TRBD1 matching 8 junction bases. The sequencing used peripheral blood, collected from a patient treated with proton-based radiotherapy. The bases are TGCGCCAGCAGCTGGACAGGGTTCGGTCAGCCCCAGCATTTT. It codes for CASSWTGFGQPQHF.